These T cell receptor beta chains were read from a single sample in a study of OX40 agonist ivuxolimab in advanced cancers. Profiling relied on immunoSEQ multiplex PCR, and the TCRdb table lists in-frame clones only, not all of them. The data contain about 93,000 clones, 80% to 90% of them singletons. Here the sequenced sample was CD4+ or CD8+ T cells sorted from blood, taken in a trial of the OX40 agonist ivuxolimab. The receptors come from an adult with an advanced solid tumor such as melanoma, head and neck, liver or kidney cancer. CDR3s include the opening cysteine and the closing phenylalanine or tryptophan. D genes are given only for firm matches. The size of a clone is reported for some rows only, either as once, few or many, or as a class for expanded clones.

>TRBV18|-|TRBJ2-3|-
CASSPQGKETDTQYF
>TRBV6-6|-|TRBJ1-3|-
CASTNDRILSGNTIYF
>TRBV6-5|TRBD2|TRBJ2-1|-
CASSPLTSGGAIEFF
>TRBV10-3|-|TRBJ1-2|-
CAVQEGNYGYTF
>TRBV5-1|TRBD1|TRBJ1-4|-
CASSSSTGDVKLFF
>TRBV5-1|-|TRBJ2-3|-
CASSWEGRSPDTQYF
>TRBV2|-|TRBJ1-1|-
CASFREYTEAFF
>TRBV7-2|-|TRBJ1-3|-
CASSPGTPGNTIYF
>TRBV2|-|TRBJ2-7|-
CASSEKVNSYEQYF
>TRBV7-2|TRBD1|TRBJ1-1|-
CASSLVGTGKTEAFF
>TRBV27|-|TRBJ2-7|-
CASSGTLLSSYEQYF
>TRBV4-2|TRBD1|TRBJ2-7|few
CASSRDRAEQYF
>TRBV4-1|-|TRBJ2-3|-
CASSQESGHTDTQYF
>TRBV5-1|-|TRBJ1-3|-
CASSIGSSGNTIYF
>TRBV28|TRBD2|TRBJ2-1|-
CASSTSGSAYNEQFF
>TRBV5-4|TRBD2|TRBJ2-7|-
CASSWTSGGEEQYF